A selection of T cell receptor beta chains follows, all from one sample in a study of T-cell reconstitution after alpha-beta-depleted transplantation in children. TCRdb reprocessed the PCR reads via MiXCR and lists one record per CDR3 protein. The sample has some 440,000 distinct CDR3 sequences, 15% to 20% seen once. The sample was PBMCs, mostly from graft donor cells, taken 360 days after TCRalphabeta/CD19-depleted stem cell transplant. The source of these receptors is a boy in the first two years of life who had a stem cell transplant for Wiskott-Aldrich syndrome, so the T cells may come from the graft donor. Each CDR3 is given with its conserved first and last residue. D genes are given only for firm matches. Clone size is not always given. Where it is, it says once, few, many or a class for expanded clones.

CDR3,DNA,D,V,size,J
CASRGQMRYEQYF,TGTGCCAGCAGAGGACAGATGCGCTACGAGCAGTACTTC,-,TRBV27,-,TRBJ2-7
CASSLLGDEQYF,TGCGCCAGCAGCTTACTGGGCGACGAGCAGTACTTC,-,TRBV5-1,-,TRBJ2-7
CASSLRRGGETQYF,TGTGCCAGCAGTTTAAGAAGAGGAGGAGAGACCCAGTACTTC,-,TRBV12-3/TRBV12-4,many,TRBJ2-5
CASSFLRGFGTDTQYF,TGTGCCAGCAGCTTTTTAAGGGGCTTCGGCACAGATACGCAGTATTTT,-,TRBV7-9,-,TRBJ2-3
CASSLGRVGAYEQYF,TGTGCCAGCAGCTTGGGGCGGGTGGGGGCTTACGAGCAGTACTTC,-,TRBV7-8,few,TRBJ2-7
CASSHLGNSGNTIYF,TGTGCCAGCAGCCACCTCGGGAATTCTGGAAACACCATATATTTT,-,TRBV14,few,TRBJ1-3
CASSFGPLGQPQHF,TGTGCCAGCAGTTTCGGGCCCCTGGGTCAGCCCCAGCATTTT,-,TRBV28,-,TRBJ1-5
CASSLRDKNTGELFF,TGCGCCAGCAGCTTACGGGACAAGAACACCGGGGAGCTGTTTTTT,-,TRBV5-1,many,TRBJ2-2
CASSEDVGSTDTQYF,TGCGCCAGCAGTGAGGATGTCGGGAGCACAGATACGCAGTATTTT,-,TRBV10-1,few,TRBJ2-3
CASIARGDTQYF,TGTGCCAGCATAGCGCGGGGGGATACGCAGTATTTT,TRBD2,TRBV7-2,few,TRBJ2-3
CASSDVRGGEQYF,TGTGCCAGCAGTGACGTCAGGGGAGGCGAGCAGTACTTC,-,TRBV2,-,TRBJ2-7
CASSPSLGRGWSYEQYF,TGTGCCAGCAGTCCCTCGCTCGGTCGGGGGTGGTCCTACGAGCAGTACTTC,-,TRBV28,-,TRBJ2-7
CAGTVRGTTSEAFF,TGTGCCGGCACGGTAAGGGGCACTACCTCAGAAGCTTTCTTT,-,TRBV7-2,-,TRBJ1-1
CASSPGDRATNEKLFF,TGCGCCAGCAGCCCGGGGGATCGGGCAACTAATGAAAAACTGTTTTTT,-,TRBV4-1,-,TRBJ1-4
CASSLTGATGELFF,TGCGCCAGCAGCCTAACGGGAGCTACCGGGGAGCTGTTTTTT,-,TRBV5-1,-,TRBJ2-2
CASSLRGAGDQPQHF,TGTGCCAGCAGCTTAAGAGGGGCTGGGGATCAGCCCCAGCATTTT,-,TRBV11-2,-,TRBJ1-5
CASKEVGTGELFF,TGTGCCAGCAAAGAGGTGGGCACCGGGGAGCTGTTTTTT,-,TRBV5-4,-,TRBJ2-2